This T cell receptor (beta chain) was retrieved from a study of shared clonotypes between healthy human individuals. As defined, naive CD8 cells were CD45RO-negative and positively selected for CCR7, with terminally differentiated effector memory CD45RA+ cells excluded. The assay was immunoSEQ multiplex PCR, and TCRdb's table has in-frame clones only and misses some. The sample consists of around 2,000,000 clones, over 85% of them appearing once. The TCR sequence derives from a man aged 18 to 30 in good health. Sequencing was performed on naive CD8+ T cells sorted from blood.

CDR3 sequence reads: CASRPRQGAIGNTGELFF. In DNA, the CDR3 is TGTGCCAGCAGGCCTAGACAGGGGGCGATTGGGAACACCGGGGAGCTGTTTTTT. The V gene is TRBV5-6, the J gene TRBJ2-2, with 10 bases aligning to TRBD1. Germline loops: CDR1 SGHDT, CDR2 YYEEEE. The CDR3 consists of 18 residues. J was trimmed by 1 base and V by 5 bases; bases with no gene match: 11.